A selection of T cell receptor beta chains follows, all from one sample in a study of cytomegalovirus exposure and HLA in healthy donors. Profiled with immunoSEQ multiplex PCR; TCRdb holds only in-frame clones, not every one. The table records approximately 190,000 clones, 84% of them present only once. The sample was PBMCs. Receptor source: a woman aged 30 to 39 in good health and CMV-seropositive. Both conserved end residues are part of each CDR3. Fields, in order: D gene, J gene, clone size, V gene, CDR3 protein, CDR3 DNA. The D gene is left open where the match is weak. Part of the rows lack a size; the others show once, few, many or a class for expanded clones.

d_gene: TRBD1
j_gene: TRBJ2-3
abundance: -
v_gene: TRBV29-1
CDR3aa: CSIQTGGSPDTQYF
CDR3nt: TGCAGCATCCAGACAGGGGGCAGTCCAGATACGCAGTATTTT

d_gene: -
j_gene: TRBJ2-4
abundance: -
v_gene: TRBV29-1
CDR3aa: CSVKRVGTLAKNIQYF
CDR3nt: TGCAGCGTAAAGCGGGTCGGGACCCTAGCCAAAAACATTCAGTACTTC

d_gene: -
j_gene: TRBJ2-7
abundance: once
v_gene: TRBV6-1
CDR3aa: CASSDLTQLSYEQYF
CDR3nt: TGTGCCAGCAGTGACCTGACACAGCTTTCCTACGAGCAGTACTTC

d_gene: -
j_gene: TRBJ2-2
abundance: few
v_gene: TRBV6-5
CDR3aa: CASSYGALRGELFF
CDR3nt: TGTGCCAGCAGTTATGGGGCGTTGCGCGGGGAGCTGTTTTTT

d_gene: -
j_gene: TRBJ2-1
abundance: -
v_gene: TRBV2
CDR3aa: CASSEAGSYNEQFF
CDR3nt: TGTGCCAGCAGTGAAGCGGGCAGCTACAATGAGCAGTTCTTC

d_gene: TRBD1
j_gene: TRBJ1-5
abundance: -
v_gene: TRBV7-9
CDR3aa: CASSLGGTGRNQPQHF
CDR3nt: TGTGCCAGCAGCCTCGGAGGGACAGGGCGAAATCAGCCCCAGCATTTT

d_gene: -
j_gene: TRBJ1-1
abundance: -
v_gene: TRBV25-1
CDR3aa: CASSESWAAAGMNTEAFF
CDR3nt: TGTGCCAGCAGTGAATCTTGGGCGGCGGCCGGGATGAACACTGAAGCTTTCTTT

d_gene: TRBD1
j_gene: TRBJ1-1
abundance: -
v_gene: TRBV18
CDR3aa: CASSRGGGTGGQGTEAFF
CDR3nt: TGTGCCAGCTCCAGGGGTGGAGGGACAGGGGGCCAGGGCACTGAAGCTTTCTTT

d_gene: TRBD1
j_gene: TRBJ1-2
abundance: -
v_gene: TRBV23-1
CDR3aa: CANPDRENYGYTF
CDR3nt: TGCGCCAACCCGGACAGGGAAAACTATGGCTACACCTTC

d_gene: -
j_gene: TRBJ1-1
abundance: -
v_gene: TRBV29-1
CDR3aa: CSVDKMNTEAFF
CDR3nt: TGCAGCGTTGATAAAATGAACACTGAAGCTTTCTTT

d_gene: -
j_gene: TRBJ1-1
abundance: -
v_gene: TRBV30
CDR3aa: CAWRLGSGVTDTEAFF
CDR3nt: TGTGCCTGGAGGTTGGGTTCGGGGGTTACGGACACTGAAGCTTTCTTT

d_gene: -
j_gene: TRBJ1-5
abundance: -
v_gene: TRBV4-1
CDR3aa: CASSQYSSNQPQHF
CDR3nt: TGCGCCAGCAGCCAATACAGTAGCAATCAGCCCCAGCATTTT

d_gene: TRBD2
j_gene: TRBJ2-7
abundance: -
v_gene: TRBV19
CDR3aa: CASSFTSVPLDEQYF
CDR3nt: TGTGCCAGTAGTTTCACTAGCGTGCCCCTAGACGAGCAGTACTTC

d_gene: TRBD1
j_gene: TRBJ1-1
abundance: -
v_gene: TRBV30
CDR3aa: CAWSVRTGFGAEAFF
CDR3nt: TGTGCCTGGAGTGTACGGACAGGGTTTGGGGCTGAAGCTTTCTTT

d_gene: -
j_gene: TRBJ2-7
abundance: -
v_gene: TRBV5-4
CDR3aa: CASSPGPGMGSGEQYF
CDR3nt: TGTGCCAGCAGCCCCGGCCCGGGGATGGGGTCTGGGGAGCAGTACTTC

d_gene: TRBD2
j_gene: TRBJ2-1
abundance: -
v_gene: TRBV6-1
CDR3aa: CASSSSGTNNEQFF
CDR3nt: TGTGCCAGCAGCTCTAGCGGGACCAACAATGAGCAGTTCTTC

d_gene: -
j_gene: TRBJ1-5
abundance: -
v_gene: TRBV2
CDR3aa: CASRYSTVNQPQHF
CDR3nt: TGTGCCAGCAGGTATAGTACAGTAAATCAGCCCCAGCATTTT

d_gene: -
j_gene: TRBJ2-5
abundance: -
v_gene: TRBV7-2
CDR3aa: CASTGYETQYF
CDR3nt: TGTGCCAGTACAGGGTACGAGACCCAGTACTTC

d_gene: TRBD1
j_gene: TRBJ1-2
abundance: few
v_gene: TRBV7-9
CDR3aa: CASSLRGQGAFGYTF
CDR3nt: TGTGCCAGCAGCTTGCGGGGACAGGGGGCGTTTGGCTACACCTTC

d_gene: -
j_gene: TRBJ2-7
abundance: -
v_gene: TRBV7-8
CDR3aa: CASSLASTGVREQYF
CDR3nt: TGTGCCAGCAGCTTAGCGTCCACGGGGGTGAGGGAGCAGTACTTC

d_gene: TRBD2
j_gene: TRBJ2-2
abundance: once
v_gene: TRBV18
CDR3aa: CASSPVLAANTGELFF
CDR3nt: TGTGCCAGCTCACCCGTACTAGCGGCGAACACCGGGGAGCTGTTTTTT

d_gene: TRBD1
j_gene: TRBJ2-1
abundance: -
v_gene: TRBV28
CDR3aa: CASSPWTGVVDNEQFF
CDR3nt: TGTGCCAGCAGTCCCTGGACAGGGGTGGTAGACAATGAGCAGTTCTTC

d_gene: -
j_gene: TRBJ1-5
abundance: -
v_gene: TRBV28
CDR3aa: CASSQSRQYSNQPQHF
CDR3nt: TGTGCCAGCAGCCAATCTAGACAGTATAGCAATCAGCCCCAGCATTTT

d_gene: -
j_gene: TRBJ1-5
abundance: -
v_gene: TRBV27
CDR3aa: CASSFRGNQPQHF
CDR3nt: TGTGCCAGCAGTTTTCGCGGCAATCAGCCCCAGCATTTT

d_gene: -
j_gene: TRBJ2-5
abundance: -
v_gene: TRBV15
CDR3aa: CATSLQGALQETQYF
CDR3nt: TGTGCCACCAGCCTTCAAGGGGCCCTCCAAGAGACCCAGTACTTC

d_gene: -
j_gene: TRBJ2-7
abundance: many
v_gene: TRBV9
CDR3aa: CASSPTPLGREQYF
CDR3nt: TGTGCCAGCAGCCCGACCCCCCTGGGGCGGGAGCAGTACTTC

d_gene: TRBD2
j_gene: TRBJ2-2
abundance: -
v_gene: TRBV6-4
CDR3aa: CASNTSGWNTGELFF
CDR3nt: TGTGCCAGCAATACTAGCGGGTGGAACACCGGGGAGCTGTTTTTT

d_gene: -
j_gene: TRBJ2-1
abundance: -
v_gene: TRBV6-5
CDR3aa: CASSLYNEQFF
CDR3nt: TGTGCCAGCAGCCTCTACAATGAGCAGTTCTTC

d_gene: -
j_gene: TRBJ2-1
abundance: -
v_gene: TRBV29-1
CDR3aa: CSVFGLSVNYNEQFF
CDR3nt: TGCAGCGTCTTCGGACTTTCTGTTAACTACAATGAGCAGTTCTTC

d_gene: TRBD2
j_gene: TRBJ2-7
abundance: -
v_gene: TRBV27
CDR3aa: CASSLRATRLAGGDEQYF
CDR3nt: TGTGCCAGCAGTTTACGGGCAACGAGACTAGCGGGAGGGGACGAGCAGTACTTC

d_gene: -
j_gene: TRBJ1-2
abundance: few
v_gene: TRBV2
CDR3aa: CASSQGGLYTF
CDR3nt: TGTGCCAGCAGCCAAGGCGGCCTCTACACCTTC

d_gene: -
j_gene: TRBJ2-7
abundance: -
v_gene: TRBV11-1
CDR3aa: CASSARSLYEQYF
CDR3nt: TGTGCCAGCAGCGCCCGGAGCCTCTACGAGCAGTACTTC

d_gene: -
j_gene: TRBJ1-2
abundance: -
v_gene: TRBV4-1
CDR3aa: CASSQEIQDTGTNYGYTF
CDR3nt: TGCGCCAGCAGCCAAGAGATACAAGACACAGGGACCAACTATGGCTACACCTTC

d_gene: TRBD1
j_gene: TRBJ1-1
abundance: -
v_gene: TRBV5-6
CDR3aa: CASSFDRDTEAFF
CDR3nt: TGTGCCAGCAGCTTTGACAGGGACACTGAAGCTTTCTTT

d_gene: TRBD1
j_gene: TRBJ2-5
abundance: once
v_gene: TRBV4-1
CDR3aa: CASSQEGQQETQYF
CDR3nt: TGCGCCAGCAGCCAAGAGGGACAGCAAGAGACCCAGTACTTC

d_gene: -
j_gene: TRBJ1-2
abundance: -
v_gene: TRBV27
CDR3aa: CASSPMPPWSSRGLSGYTF
CDR3nt: TGTGCCAGCAGTCCTATGCCGCCGTGGAGCTCCCGCGGGCTATCTGGCTACACCTTC

d_gene: TRBD2
j_gene: TRBJ2-7
abundance: -
v_gene: TRBV5-1
CDR3aa: CASSIAGTYEQYF
CDR3nt: TGCGCCAGCAGCATAGCGGGGACGTACGAGCAGTACTTC

d_gene: TRBD2
j_gene: TRBJ2-1
abundance: -
v_gene: TRBV7-6
CDR3aa: CASSHPPGGSMYNEQFF
CDR3nt: TGTGCCAGCAGCCATCCGCCGGGCGGGAGCATGTACAATGAGCAGTTCTTC

d_gene: -
j_gene: TRBJ1-2
abundance: -
v_gene: TRBV28
CDR3aa: CASSFGDNLYGYTF
CDR3nt: TGTGCCAGCAGCTTCGGGGACAATTTATATGGCTACACCTTC

d_gene: -
j_gene: TRBJ1-3
abundance: -
v_gene: TRBV10-3
CDR3aa: CAIRDPGRSAGNTIYF
CDR3nt: TGTGCCATCAGGGACCCGGGAAGGTCAGCCGGAAACACCATATATTTT

d_gene: -
j_gene: TRBJ1-4
abundance: -
v_gene: TRBV2
CDR3aa: CASSEALGGGRRTNEKLFF
CDR3nt: TGTGCCAGCAGTGAAGCGCTTGGCGGGGGGCGGCGGACTAATGAAAAACTGTTTTTT

d_gene: -
j_gene: TRBJ1-3
abundance: -
v_gene: TRBV2
CDR3aa: CASKGGVGIHSSGNTIYF
CDR3nt: TGTGCCAGCAAAGGGGGTGTCGGAATTCACAGCTCTGGAAACACCATATATTTT

d_gene: -
j_gene: TRBJ2-1
abundance: -
v_gene: TRBV7-3
CDR3aa: CASSERVTISDEQFF
CDR3nt: TGTGCCAGCAGCGAAAGAGTTACTATAAGCGATGAGCAGTTCTTC

d_gene: -
j_gene: TRBJ1-1
abundance: -
v_gene: TRBV10-3
CDR3aa: CAISESSGGTEAFF
CDR3nt: TGTGCCATCAGTGAGTCTTCGGGGGGCACTGAAGCTTTCTTT

d_gene: -
j_gene: TRBJ2-1
abundance: few
v_gene: TRBV7-3
CDR3aa: CASSLSTGEQFF
CDR3nt: TGTGCCAGCAGCTTAAGCACCGGTGAGCAGTTCTTC

d_gene: -
j_gene: TRBJ1-5
abundance: -
v_gene: TRBV6-6
CDR3aa: CASSMTVNQPQHF
CDR3nt: TGTGCCAGCAGTATGACAGTAAATCAGCCCCAGCATTTT

d_gene: -
j_gene: TRBJ2-7
abundance: -
v_gene: TRBV15
CDR3aa: CATSRKDIINEQYF
CDR3nt: TGTGCCACCAGCAGGAAGGACATTATCAACGAGCAGTACTTC

d_gene: -
j_gene: TRBJ1-1
abundance: -
v_gene: TRBV5-6
CDR3aa: CASSLAAARAFTEAFF
CDR3nt: TGTGCCAGCAGCTTGGCCGCGGCCAGGGCGTTTACTGAAGCTTTCTTT

d_gene: -
j_gene: TRBJ1-1
abundance: -
v_gene: TRBV2
CDR3aa: CASSEGPGSMNTEAFF
CDR3nt: TGTGCCAGCAGTGAGGGGCCCGGCTCTATGAACACTGAAGCTTTCTTT

d_gene: -
j_gene: TRBJ2-7
abundance: -
v_gene: TRBV29-1
CDR3aa: CSVTATGSYEQYF
CDR3nt: TGCAGCGTTACAGCAACGGGATCCTACGAGCAGTACTTC

d_gene: TRBD2
j_gene: TRBJ2-3
abundance: -
v_gene: TRBV6-6
CDR3aa: CASSYSRGREDTQYF
CDR3nt: TGTGCCAGCAGTTACTCACGCGGGAGGGAAGATACGCAGTATTTT